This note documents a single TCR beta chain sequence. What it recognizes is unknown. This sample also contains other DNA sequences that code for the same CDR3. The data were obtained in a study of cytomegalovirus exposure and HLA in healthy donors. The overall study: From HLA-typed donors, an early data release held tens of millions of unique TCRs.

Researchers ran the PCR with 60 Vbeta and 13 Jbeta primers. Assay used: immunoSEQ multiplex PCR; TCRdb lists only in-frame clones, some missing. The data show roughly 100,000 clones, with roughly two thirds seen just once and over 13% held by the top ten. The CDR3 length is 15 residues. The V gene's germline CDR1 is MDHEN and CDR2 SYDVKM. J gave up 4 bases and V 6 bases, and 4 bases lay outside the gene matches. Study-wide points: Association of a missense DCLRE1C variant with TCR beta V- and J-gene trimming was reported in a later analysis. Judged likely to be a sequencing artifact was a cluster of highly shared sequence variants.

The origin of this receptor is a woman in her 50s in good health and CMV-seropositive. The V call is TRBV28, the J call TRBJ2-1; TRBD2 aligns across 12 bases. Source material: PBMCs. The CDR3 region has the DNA TGTGCCAGCAGGCCGGGACTAGCGGGTTACAATGAGCAGTTCTTC. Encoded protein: CASRPGLAGYNEQFF.